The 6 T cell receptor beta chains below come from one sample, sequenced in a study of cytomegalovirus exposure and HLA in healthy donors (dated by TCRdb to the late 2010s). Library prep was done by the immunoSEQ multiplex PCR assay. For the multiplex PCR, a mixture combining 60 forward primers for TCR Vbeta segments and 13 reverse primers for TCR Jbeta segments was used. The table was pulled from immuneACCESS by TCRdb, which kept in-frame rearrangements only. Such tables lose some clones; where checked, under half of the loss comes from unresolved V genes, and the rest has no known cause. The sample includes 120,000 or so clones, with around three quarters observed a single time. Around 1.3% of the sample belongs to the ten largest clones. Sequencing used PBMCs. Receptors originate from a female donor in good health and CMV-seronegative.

In DNA form, the CDR3 reads TGCAGCGTCGGTGGGGGCAGGGGAACAACTAACTATGGCTACACCTTC. It encodes CSVGGGRGTTNYGYTF. The chain joins TRBV29-1 to TRBJ1-2; perhaps TRBD1 as D (6 bases). This CDR3 spans 16 amino acids. V lost 6 bases and J 0 bases, leaving 20 bases between the germline ends. Germline V gene sequence: CDR1 SQVTM, CDR2 ANQGSEA.

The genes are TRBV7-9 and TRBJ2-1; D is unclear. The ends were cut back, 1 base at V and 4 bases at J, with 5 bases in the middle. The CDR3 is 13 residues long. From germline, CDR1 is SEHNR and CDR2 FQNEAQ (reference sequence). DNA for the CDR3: TGTGCCAGCAGCTTAGGGCGGTACAATGAGCAGTTCTTC. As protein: CASSLGRYNEQFF.

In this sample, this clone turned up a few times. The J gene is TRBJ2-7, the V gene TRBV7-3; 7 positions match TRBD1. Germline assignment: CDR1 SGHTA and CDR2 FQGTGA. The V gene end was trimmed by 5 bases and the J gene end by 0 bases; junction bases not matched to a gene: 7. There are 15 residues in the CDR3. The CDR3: CASSATQGSSYEQYF. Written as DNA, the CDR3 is TGTGCCAGCAGCGCCACACAGGGGTCCTCCTACGAGCAGTACTTC.

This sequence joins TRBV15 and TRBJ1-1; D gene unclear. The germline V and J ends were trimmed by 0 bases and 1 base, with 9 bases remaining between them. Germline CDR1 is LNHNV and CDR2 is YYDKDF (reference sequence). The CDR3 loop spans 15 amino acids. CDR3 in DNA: TGTGCCACCAGCAGAGATCTCGGAGGGAACACTGAAGCTTTCTTT. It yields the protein CATSRDLGGNTEAFF.

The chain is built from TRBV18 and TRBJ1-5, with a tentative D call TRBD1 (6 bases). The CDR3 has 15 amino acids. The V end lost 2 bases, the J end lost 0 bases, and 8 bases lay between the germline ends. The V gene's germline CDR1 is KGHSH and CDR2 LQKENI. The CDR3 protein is CASSPEGDSNQPQHF. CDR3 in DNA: TGTGCCAGCTCACCAGAGGGGGATAGCAATCAGCCCCAGCATTTT.

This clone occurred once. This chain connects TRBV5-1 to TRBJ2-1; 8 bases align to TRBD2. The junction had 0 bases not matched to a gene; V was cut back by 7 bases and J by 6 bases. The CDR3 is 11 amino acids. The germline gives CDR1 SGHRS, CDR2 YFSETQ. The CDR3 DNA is TGCGCCAGCCGGGGGGGCAATGAGCAGTTCTTC. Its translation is CASRGGNEQFF.